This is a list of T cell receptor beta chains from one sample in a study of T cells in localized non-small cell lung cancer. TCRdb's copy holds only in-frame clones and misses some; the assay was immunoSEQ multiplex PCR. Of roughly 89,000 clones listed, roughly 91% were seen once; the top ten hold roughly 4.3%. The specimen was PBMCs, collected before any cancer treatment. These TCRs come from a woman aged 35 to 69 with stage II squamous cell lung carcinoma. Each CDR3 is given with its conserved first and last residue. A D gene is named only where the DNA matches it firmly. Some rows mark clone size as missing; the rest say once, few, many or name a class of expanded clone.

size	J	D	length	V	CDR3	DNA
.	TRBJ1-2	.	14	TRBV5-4	CASSFTPADYGYTF	TGTGCCAGCAGCTTTACGCCGGCTGACTATGGCTACACCTTC
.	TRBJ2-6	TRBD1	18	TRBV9	CASSRLDRGLTGANVLTF	TGTGCCAGCAGTCGACTTGACAGGGGGCTAACTGGGGCCAACGTCCTGACTTTC
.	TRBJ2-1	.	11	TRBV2	CASSSGHEQFF	TGTGCCAGCAGTTCTGGGCATGAGCAGTTCTTC
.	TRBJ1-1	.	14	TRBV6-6	CASSLGQGGTEAFF	TGTGCCAGCAGTTTGGGTCAGGGAGGCACTGAAGCTTTCTTT
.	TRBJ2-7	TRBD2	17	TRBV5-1	CASSLVGSGSGSYEQYF	TGCGCCAGCAGCTTGGTGGGGAGCGGGAGTGGATCCTACGAGCAGTACTTC
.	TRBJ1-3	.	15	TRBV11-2	CASSLHRSPGNTIYF	TGTGCCAGCAGCTTGCACAGGAGCCCTGGAAACACCATATATTTT
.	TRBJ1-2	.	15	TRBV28	CASTLGSFFDYGYTF	TGTGCCAGCACCCTGGGGAGCTTTTTTGACTATGGCTACACCTTC
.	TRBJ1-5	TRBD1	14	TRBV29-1	CSVLTGGEGQPQHF	TGCAGCGTGCTGACAGGGGGTGAGGGTCAGCCCCAGCATTTT
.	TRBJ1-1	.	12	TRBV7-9	CASSLGPDEAFF	TGTGCCAGCAGCTTAGGGCCAGATGAAGCTTTCTTT
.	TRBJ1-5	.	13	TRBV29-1	CSVGLGPGEPQHF	TGCAGCGTTGGATTAGGACCGGGCGAGCCCCAGCATTTT
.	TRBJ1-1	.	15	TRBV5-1	CASSLVSGLSAEAFF	TGCGCCAGCAGCTTGGTTTCAGGCCTTAGCGCTGAAGCTTTCTTT
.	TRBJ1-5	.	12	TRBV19	CASSEVNQPQHF	TGTGCCAGTAGTGAGGTCAATCAGCCCCAGCATTTT
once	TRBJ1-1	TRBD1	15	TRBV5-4	CASSLATGGVSEAFF	TGTGCCAGCAGCCTCGCGACAGGGGGCGTCTCTGAAGCTTTCTTT
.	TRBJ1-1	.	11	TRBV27	CASVGNTEAFF	TGTGCCAGCGTGGGGAACACTGAAGCTTTCTTT
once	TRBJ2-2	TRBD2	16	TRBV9	CASSVGPGGGTGELFF	TGTGCCAGCAGCGTAGGCCCCGGCGGGGGCACCGGGGAGCTGTTTTTT
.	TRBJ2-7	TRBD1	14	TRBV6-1	CASSGTGSDYEQYF	TGTGCCAGCAGTGGGACAGGGTCCGACTACGAGCAGTACTTC
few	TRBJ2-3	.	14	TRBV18	CASRGGAFTDTQYF	TGTGCCAGCCGCGGAGGGGCCTTTACGGATACGCAGTATTTT
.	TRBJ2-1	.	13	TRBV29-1	CSVQGAGGNEQFF	TGCAGCGTACAGGGGGCGGGAGGCAATGAGCAGTTCTTC
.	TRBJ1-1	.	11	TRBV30	CAWSNRAEAFF	TGTGCCTGGAGCAACAGGGCTGAAGCTTTCTTT
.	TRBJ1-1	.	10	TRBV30	CAWSHTEAFF	TGTGCCTGGAGCCACACTGAAGCTTTCTTT
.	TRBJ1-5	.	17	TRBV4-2	CASSLLERTGSNQPQHF	TGTGCCAGCAGCCTCCTCGAGAGGACGGGGAGCAATCAGCCCCAGCATTTT
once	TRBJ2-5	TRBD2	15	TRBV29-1	CSAIPLAGARETQYF	TGCAGCGCTATCCCCCTAGCGGGAGCTCGGGAGACCCAGTACTTC
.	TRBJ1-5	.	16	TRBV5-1	CASSLGEGHPNQPQHF	TGCGCCAGCAGCTTGGGAGAAGGGCACCCTAATCAGCCCCAGCATTTT
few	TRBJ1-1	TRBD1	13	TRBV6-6	CASSLDRGTEAFF	TGTGCCAGCAGTCTAGACAGGGGCACTGAAGCTTTCTTT
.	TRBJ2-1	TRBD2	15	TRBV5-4	CASSLRGGQNNEQFF	TGTGCCAGCAGCTTACGGGGGGGCCAAAACAATGAGCAGTTCTTC
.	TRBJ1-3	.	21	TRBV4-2	CASSQELSGVGRVSSGNTIYF	TGTGCCAGCAGCCAAGAATTGTCGGGCGTGGGTCGGGTTAGCTCTGGAAACACCATATATTTT
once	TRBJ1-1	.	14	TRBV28	CASSSGQPNTEAFF	TGTGCCAGCAGTTCCGGACAGCCGAACACTGAAGCTTTCTTT
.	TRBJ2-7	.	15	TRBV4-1	CASRFDRDFPYEQYF	TGCGCCAGCAGATTCGACCGGGACTTCCCATACGAGCAGTACTTC
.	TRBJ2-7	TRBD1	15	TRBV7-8	CASSLVGTGAYEQYF	TGTGCCAGCAGCTTAGTAGGGACAGGGGCCTACGAGCAGTACTTC
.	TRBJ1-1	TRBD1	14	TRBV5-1	CASSAHRGGTEAFF	TGCGCCAGCAGCGCCCACAGGGGAGGCACTGAAGCTTTCTTT
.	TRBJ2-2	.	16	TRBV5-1	CASSLAAREGTGELFF	TGCGCCAGCAGCTTGGCCGCCAGGGAAGGCACCGGGGAGCTGTTTTTT